Reported below is one TCR beta chain. What it binds is not known. The data were obtained in a study of OX40 agonist ivuxolimab in advanced cancers. Regarding the study as a whole: Partial responders at 0.1-3.0 mg/kg had among the lowest clonal expansion. In the expanded peripheral T cells, antigen specificity was never determined. Circulating CD4+ and CD8+ T cells showed clonal expansion by week 6 at 0.1 to 3.0 mg/kg. On average, CD8+ T cells showed a greater number of expanded clones than CD4+.

The germline CDR1 and CDR2 sequences are GTSNPN and SVGIG (reference sequence). V was clipped by 5 bases and J by 5 bases; unmatched bases: 6. CDR3 size: 13 residues. Data came from immunoSEQ multiplex PCR; TCRdb stores just in-frame clones and leaves some out. Of tens of thousands of clones listed, about 89% are singletons. Sequences were derived from CD4+ or CD8+ T cells sorted from blood, sampled in a trial of the OX40 agonist ivuxolimab. The origin of this receptor is an adult with an advanced solid tumor such as melanoma, head and neck, liver or kidney cancer. The gene calls are TRBV30 and TRBJ2-7, with 10 bases lining up with TRBD1. The DNA of the CDR3 is TGTGCCTGGGCCGGGACAGGGGAACACGAGCAGTACTTC. It yields the protein CAWAGTGEHEQYF.